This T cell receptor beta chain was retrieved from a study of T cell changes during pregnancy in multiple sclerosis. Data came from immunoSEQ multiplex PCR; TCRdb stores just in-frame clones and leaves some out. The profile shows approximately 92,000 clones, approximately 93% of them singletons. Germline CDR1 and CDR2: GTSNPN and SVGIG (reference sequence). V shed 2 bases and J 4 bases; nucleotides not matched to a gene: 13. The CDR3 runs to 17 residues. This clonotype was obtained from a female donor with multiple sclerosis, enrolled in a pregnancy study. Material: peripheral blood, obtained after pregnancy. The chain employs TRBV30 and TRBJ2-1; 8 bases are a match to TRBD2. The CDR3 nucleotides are TGTGCCTGGAGTCCAAGTCTTAGCGGGATAGATTACAATGAGCAGTTCTTC. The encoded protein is CAWSPSLSGIDYNEQFF.